This is a list of T cell receptor beta chains from one sample in a study of regulatory T cells in long-lasting Graves disease. Each CDR3 protein gets one entry after TCRdb re-called the multiplex PCR reads with MiXCR. This sample carries about 470,000 distinct CDR3 sequences, around a fifth of them seen once, and the ten largest clones take 7.1%. The input for sequencing was peripheral blood mononuclear cells (PBMCs), taken when the disease was refractory, from a patient treated with antithyroid drugs. The receptors were gathered from a female donor with Graves disease. The CDR3 runs from the conserved cysteine through the conserved F or W.

TRBJ1-4 | TRBV11-2 | CASSPSRTGNNEKLFF
TRBJ2-3 | TRBV28 | CASSLMAGGRTDTQYF
TRBJ2-7 | TRBV24-1 | CATSETGYEQYF
TRBJ1-2 | TRBV19 | CASSMDRGRINYGYTF
TRBJ2-7 | TRBV6-1 | CASRTTGGRREQYF
TRBJ1-6 | TRBV6-1 | CASSDWGGFDSPLHF
TRBJ2-5 | TRBV5-1 | CASSRAGTHQETQYF
TRBJ2-3 | TRBV6-2/TRBV6-3 | CASSYGGRPTDTQYF
TRBJ2-7 | TRBV14 | CASSQGTLWRKLPYEQYF
TRBJ1-6 | TRBV4-1 | CASHRGDRNSPLHF
TRBJ1-1 | TRBV13 | CASSLGVRGWSATEAFF
TRBJ1-6 | TRBV20-1 | CSAHDRVSSPLHF
TRBJ2-2 | TRBV20-1 | CSAISAVNTGELVF
TRBJ2-2 | TRBV5-1 | CASSYFPIDSGELFF
TRBJ2-5 | TRBV9 | CASSVADSGYQETQYF
TRBJ2-7 | TRBV2 | CASKDDFSSYEQYF
TRBJ2-5 | TRBV7-8 | CASSTPTVGETQYF
TRBJ2-7 | TRBV6-1 | CASTVGGSYEQYF
TRBJ2-1 | TRBV6-1 | CASSPGTGYYNEQFF
TRBJ1-1 | TRBV30 | CAWSVVDTEAFF
TRBJ2-1 | TRBV14 | CASSPEINTPPGEQFF
TRBJ2-7 | TRBV14 | CASSQEGGWAYEQYF
TRBJ1-2 | TRBV27 | CASSLSGSRGGYTF
TRBJ1-1 | TRBV7-2 | CASSPRVPPGEAFF
TRBJ2-2 | TRBV28 | CASNPGQRYTGELFF
TRBJ1-5 | TRBV28 | CASSPRTEVYSNQPQHF
TRBJ1-1 | TRBV7-8 | CASSLARIETSGNTEAFF